Listed here are 16 T cell receptor beta chains from one sample, sequenced in a study of metastatic and nonmetastatic thyroid tumors. TCRdb re-called clones from the PCR reads using MiXCR. The table includes 35,000 to 50,000 clones, about 15% detected once. All patients were untreated before thyroid surgery. The specimen was tumor tissue. These receptors all come from a female donor with papillary thyroid cancer or a benign thyroid nodule (not recorded which). Some clones in this sample may be carry-over from other donors' samples.

This clone is labeled large (0.1 to 1%). This chain connects TRBV12-3 or TRBV12-4 to TRBJ2-1, with a weak D call TRBD2 (5 bases). Trimming took 8 bases from V and 1 from J, leaving 12 bases between them. The CDR3 has 14 residues. CDR3 nucleotides: TGTGCCAGCCTACCGGGGAGATCCTACAATGAGCAGTTCTTC. This gives the protein CASLPGRSYNEQFF.

This clone was observed many times. The V call is TRBV5-1, the J call TRBJ2-1; 10 bases are shared with TRBD2. Germline-derived CDR1 and CDR2 are SGHRS and YFSETQ. J was trimmed by 9 bases and V by 5 bases; bases with no gene match: 14. CDR3 length: 16 residues. The CDR3 DNA sequence: TGCGCCAGCAGTGAGGGGGGTCTAGCGGGAGAGGGTGAGCAGTTCTTC. It encodes CASSEGGLAGEGEQFF.

This clone was picked up many times. The rearrangement joins TRBV18 to TRBJ1-5; a weak D match, TRBD1 (6 bases). The germline V and J ends were trimmed by 4 bases and 0 bases, with 7 bases remaining between them. The CDR3 runs 14 residues. Germline assignment: CDR1 KGHSH and CDR2 LQKENI. The CDR3 is CASSLGHSNQPQHF. CDR3 DNA: TGTGCCAGCTCACTGGGACATAGCAATCAGCCCCAGCATTTT.

This clone was counted ten times or more. This chain uses TRBV5-1 with TRBJ2-7; 10 positions match TRBD1. CDR1 SGHRS and CDR2 YFSETQ come from the germline V gene. The CDR3 covers 16 residues. Losses at the gene ends were 5 bases for V and 0 bases for J; bases not matched to a gene: 8. The CDR3 is CASSRGQGLSSYEQYF. DNA of the CDR3: TGCGCCAGCAGTCGGGGACAGGGGTTGAGCTCCTACGAGCAGTACTTC.

The V gene is TRBV19, the J gene TRBJ1-5; no reliable D call. The CDR3 sequence is 17 residues long. The V end was cut by 4 bases, the J end by 0 bases, with 16 bases between. CDR1 and CDR2 from the germline V gene are LNHDA and SQIVND (reference sequence). The CDR3 reads CASSTRAPRNSNQPQHF. The CDR3 DNA is TGTGCCAGTAGTACGCGGGCCCCACGTAATAGCAATCAGCCCCAGCATTTT.

This clone was found many times. The gene calls are TRBV6-4 and TRBJ2-1; D is uncertain. Germline V lookup: CDR1 MRHNA, CDR2 SNTAGT. V lost 6 bases to trimming and J lost 4 bases, with 13 bases between them. The CDR3 length is 14 residues. The DNA of the CDR3 is TGTGCCAGCAGGGGTAGTGTGCGGTACAATGAGCAGTTCTTC. It yields the protein CASRGSVRYNEQFF.

This clone was counted ten times or more. V is TRBV4-2 and J is TRBJ2-1; no clear D. CDR3 length: 14 residues. Germline V CDR1 and CDR2: LGHNA, YNFKEQ. V lost 0 bases and J lost 4, with 7 bases in between. CDR3 nucleotides: TGTGCCAGCAGCCAAGATGCGGCTTACAATGAGCAGTTCTTC. It translates to CASSQDAAYNEQFF.

This clone was observed many times. The J gene is TRBJ2-7, the V gene TRBV28; the D is unclear. The V gene's germline CDR1 is MDHEN and CDR2 SYDVKM. The V end was cut by 2 bases, the J end by 1 base, with 6 bases between. The CDR3 contains 13 residues. The CDR3 reads CASSLTTSYEQYF. As DNA, the CDR3 is TGTGCCAGCAGTTTAACAACTTCCTACGAGCAGTACTTC.

The table lists this clone with many counts. The rearrangement joins TRBV4-1 to TRBJ1-3; tentative D call: TRBD1 (6 bases). V was clipped by 2 bases and J by 2 bases, with 13 bases between them. The CDR3 runs to 16 residues. Germline V gene sequence: CDR1 MGHRA, CDR2 YSYEKL. CDR3 protein: CASSQPTGPPGNTIYF. The CDR3 DNA sequence: TGCGCCAGCAGCCAACCAACAGGGCCCCCTGGAAACACCATATATTTT.

The gene calls are TRBV19 and TRBJ1-5, with 7 bases matching TRBD1. The CDR3 totals 12 residues. Unmatched junction bases numbered 0, after V lost 6 bases and J lost 4 bases. CDR1 is LNHDA and CDR2 is SQIVND in the germline V gene (reference sequence). CDR3 DNA sequence: TGTGCCAGTAGACAGGGGAATCAGCCCCAGCATTTT. This sequence encodes CASRQGNQPQHF.

This sequence joins TRBV7-9 and TRBJ2-7; D ambiguous. Germline V gene sequence: CDR1 SEHNR, CDR2 FQNEAQ (reference sequence). The V and J ends lost 5 bases and 2 bases respectively, with 13 bases between them. The CDR3 sequence is 14 residues long. The CDR3 DNA sequence: TGTGCCAGCAGCCCCGGACGGGTACCCTACGAGCAGTACTTC. Its translation is CASSPGRVPYEQYF.

This clone was picked up many times. This clone may be a read error of a much larger clone one base away. This sample includes further DNA sequences coding for the same CDR3. The V gene is TRBV24-1, the J gene TRBJ1-2; no clear D gene. V was shortened by 2 bases and J by 4 bases, with 22 bases between the two germline ends. CDR1 and CDR2 (germline): KGHDR, SFDVKD. The CDR3 runs to 18 residues. DNA of the CDR3: TGTGCCACCAGTGATTCAACCCGTAGGTCGGACGCGCCCTATGGCTACACCTTC. Translation: CATSDSTRRSDAPYGYTF.

This clone was counted many times. This chain joins TRBV12-3 or TRBV12-4 and TRBJ2-2, with unresolved D. The CDR3 is made up of 14 amino acids. V gave up 6 bases and J gave up 1 base, with 9 bases separating them. The CDR3 protein is CASSPSVNTGELFF. The CDR3 DNA follows: TGTGCCAGCAGCCCCTCAGTGAACACCGGGGAGCTGTTTTTT.

Concerning this clone itself: The junction differs from germline at one of its ends, possibly a read error. This chain uses TRBV12-3 or TRBV12-4 with TRBJ2-2, with D possibly being TRBD1 (6 bases). There are 14 residues in the CDR3. The CDR3 loop is CASSSDGDTRDLFF. CDR3 DNA sequence: TGTGCCAGCAGTTCGGACGGGGACACCAGGGATCTGTTTTTT.

This clone showed up many times. The V gene is TRBV19, the J gene TRBJ2-6; the D gene is possibly TRBD1 (5 bases). V was trimmed by 5 bases and J by 1 base, leaving 12 bases between them. The germline V gene has CDR1 LNHDA and CDR2 SQIVND (reference sequence). CDR3 length equals 16 residues. CDR3 sequence reads: CASSSPAGSGANVLTF. The CDR3 bases are TGTGCCAGTAGTTCTCCGGCAGGGTCTGGGGCCAACGTCCTGACTTTC.

A remark on this clone: The CDR3 does not close with the conserved phenylalanine or tryptophan, likely indicating a read error. The chain couples TRBV20-1 to TRBJ2-7; 9 nucleotides agree with TRBD2. CDR3 length equals 14 residues. Per the germline V gene, CDR1 is DFQATT and CDR2 is SNEGSKA (reference sequence). With 3 bases clipped from V and 7 bases from J, the junction kept 10 bases outside the gene matches. The CDR3 loop reads CSASSGSAFREQYS. CDR3 nucleotides: TGCAGTGCTAGTAGCGGGAGCGCCTTTCGGGAGCAGTACTCC.